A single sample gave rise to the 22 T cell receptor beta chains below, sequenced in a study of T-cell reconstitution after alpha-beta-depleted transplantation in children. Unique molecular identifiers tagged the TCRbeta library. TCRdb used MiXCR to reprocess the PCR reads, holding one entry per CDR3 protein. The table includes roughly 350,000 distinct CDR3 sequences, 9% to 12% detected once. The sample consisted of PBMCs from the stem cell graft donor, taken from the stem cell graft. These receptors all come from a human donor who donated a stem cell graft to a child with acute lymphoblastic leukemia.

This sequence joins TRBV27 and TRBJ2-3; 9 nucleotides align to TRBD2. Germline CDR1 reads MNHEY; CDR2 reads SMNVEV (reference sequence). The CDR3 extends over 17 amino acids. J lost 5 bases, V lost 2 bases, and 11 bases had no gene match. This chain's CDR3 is CASSLGGLVAGEDTQYF. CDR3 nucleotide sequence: TGTGCCAGCAGTTTAGGCGGTTTGGTAGCGGGAGAAGATACGCAGTATTTT.

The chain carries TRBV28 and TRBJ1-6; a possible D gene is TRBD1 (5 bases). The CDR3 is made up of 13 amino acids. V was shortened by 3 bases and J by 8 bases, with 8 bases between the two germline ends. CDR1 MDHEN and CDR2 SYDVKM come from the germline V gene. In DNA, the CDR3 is TGTGCCAGCAGTTTTGTAGGGGATTCACCCCTCCACTTT. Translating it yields CASSFVGDSPLHF.

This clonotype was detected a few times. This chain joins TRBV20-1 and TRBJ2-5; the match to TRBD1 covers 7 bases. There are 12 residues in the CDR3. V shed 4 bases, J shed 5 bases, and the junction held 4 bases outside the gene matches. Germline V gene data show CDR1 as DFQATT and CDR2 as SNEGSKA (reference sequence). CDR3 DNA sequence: TGCAGTGCTACACAGGGGATTGAGACCCAGTACTTC. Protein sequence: CSATQGIETQYF.

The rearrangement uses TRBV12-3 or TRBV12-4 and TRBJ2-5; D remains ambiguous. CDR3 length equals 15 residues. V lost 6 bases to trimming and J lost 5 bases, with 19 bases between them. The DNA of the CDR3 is TGTGCCAGCAGCCCCCTGGACGCGCTCGGGGAGACCCAGTACTTC. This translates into CASSPLDALGETQYF.

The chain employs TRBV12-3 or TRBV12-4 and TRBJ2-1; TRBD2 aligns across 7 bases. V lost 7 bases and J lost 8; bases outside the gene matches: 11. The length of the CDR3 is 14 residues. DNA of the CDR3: TGTGCCAGCACCCCTGGACTAGTCGGGGATGAGCAGTTCTTC. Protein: CASTPGLVGDEQFF.

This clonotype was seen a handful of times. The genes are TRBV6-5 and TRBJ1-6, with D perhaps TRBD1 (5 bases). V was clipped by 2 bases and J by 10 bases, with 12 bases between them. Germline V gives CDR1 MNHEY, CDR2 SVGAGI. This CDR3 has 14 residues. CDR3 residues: CASSYRQGGSPLHF. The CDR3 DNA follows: TGTGCCAGCAGTTACCGGCAGGGAGGATCACCCCTCCACTTT.

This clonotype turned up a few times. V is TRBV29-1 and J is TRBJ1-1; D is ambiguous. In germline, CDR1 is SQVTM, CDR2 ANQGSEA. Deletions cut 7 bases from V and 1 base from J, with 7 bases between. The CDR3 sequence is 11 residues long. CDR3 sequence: CSGGSNTEAFF. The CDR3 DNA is TGCAGCGGCGGGTCGAACACTGAAGCTTTCTTT.

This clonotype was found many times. The CDR3 sequence is CASSPLTGDQPQHF. The CDR3 DNA reads as TGTGCCAGCTCACCCCTGACAGGGGATCAGCCCCAGCATTTT. The chain joins TRBV18 to TRBJ1-5; TRBD1 aligns across 8 bases. The CDR3 spans 14 residues. Germline V gives CDR1 KGHSH, CDR2 LQKENI. V trimming: 3 bases; J trimming: 5 bases; junction bases outside the gene matches: 3.

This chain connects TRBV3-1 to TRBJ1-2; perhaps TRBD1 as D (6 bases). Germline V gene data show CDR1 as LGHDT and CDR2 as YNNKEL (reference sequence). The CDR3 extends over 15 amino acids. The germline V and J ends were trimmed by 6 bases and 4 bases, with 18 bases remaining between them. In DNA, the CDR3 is TGTGCCAGCAGGCCTCTTGGACAGCCTCTCTATGGCTACACCTTC. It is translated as CASRPLGQPLYGYTF.

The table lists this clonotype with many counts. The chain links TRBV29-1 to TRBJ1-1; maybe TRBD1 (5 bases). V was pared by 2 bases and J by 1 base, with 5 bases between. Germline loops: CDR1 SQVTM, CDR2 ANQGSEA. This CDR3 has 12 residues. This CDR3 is CSVEQGNTEAFF. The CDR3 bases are TGCAGCGTTGAACAGGGGAACACTGAAGCTTTCTTT.

As DNA, the CDR3 is TGTGCCAGCAGTTTATCGGTCAGAGTGAACACCGGGGAGCTGTTTTTT. Encoded protein: CASSLSVRVNTGELFF. The V and J genes are TRBV27 and TRBJ2-2; no firm D call. This CDR3 has 16 amino acids. Germline values: CDR1 MNHEY, CDR2 SMNVEV (reference sequence). The ends were cut back, 0 bases at V and 1 base at J, with 9 bases in the middle.

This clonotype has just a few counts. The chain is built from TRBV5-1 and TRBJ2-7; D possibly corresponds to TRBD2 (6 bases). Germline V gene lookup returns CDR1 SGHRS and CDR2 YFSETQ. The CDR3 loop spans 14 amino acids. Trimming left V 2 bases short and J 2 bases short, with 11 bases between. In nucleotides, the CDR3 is TGCGCCAGCAGCTTCAATGGGGGGACCTACGAGCAGTACTTC. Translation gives CASSFNGGTYEQYF.

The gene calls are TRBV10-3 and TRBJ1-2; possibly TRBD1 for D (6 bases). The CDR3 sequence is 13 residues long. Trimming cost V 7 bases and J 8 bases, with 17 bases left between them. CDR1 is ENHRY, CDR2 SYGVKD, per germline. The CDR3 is CAITSRTDGGYTF. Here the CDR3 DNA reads TGTGCCATCACATCAAGGACAGACGGCGGCTACACCTTC.

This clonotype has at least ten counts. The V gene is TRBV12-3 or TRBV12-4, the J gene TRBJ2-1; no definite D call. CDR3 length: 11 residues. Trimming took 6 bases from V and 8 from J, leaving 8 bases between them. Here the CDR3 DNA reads TGTGCCAGCAGGGGGATTGATGAGCAGTTCTTC. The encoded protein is CASRGIDEQFF.

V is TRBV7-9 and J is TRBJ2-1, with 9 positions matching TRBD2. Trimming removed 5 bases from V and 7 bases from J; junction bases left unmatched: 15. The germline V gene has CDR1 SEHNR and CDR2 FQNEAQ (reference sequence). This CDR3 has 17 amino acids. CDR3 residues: CASSPPGLAQRENEQFF. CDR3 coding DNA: TGTGCCAGCAGCCCCCCGGGACTAGCCCAGAGGGAGAATGAGCAGTTCTTC.

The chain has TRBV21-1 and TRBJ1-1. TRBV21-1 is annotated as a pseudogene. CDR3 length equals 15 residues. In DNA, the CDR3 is TGTGCCAGCAGCAAATTAGGCCCGCCGAACACTGACGCTTTCTTT. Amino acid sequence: CASSKLGPPNTDAFF.

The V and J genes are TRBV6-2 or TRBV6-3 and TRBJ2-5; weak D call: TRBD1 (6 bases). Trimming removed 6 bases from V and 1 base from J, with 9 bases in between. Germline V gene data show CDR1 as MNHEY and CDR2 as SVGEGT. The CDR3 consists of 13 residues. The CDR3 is CASRRTAQETQYF. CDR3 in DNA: TGTGCCAGCAGACGGACAGCCCAAGAGACCCAGTACTTC.

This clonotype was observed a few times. For the CDR3, the DNA is TGTGCCACCAGCCCAGAGCTCCGGACCAATCTCTACGAGCAGTACTTC. Translated, it gives CATSPELRTNLYEQYF. The chain carries TRBV15 and TRBJ2-7; D is ambiguous. Germline lookup yields CDR1 LNHNV and CDR2 YYDKDF (reference sequence). The CDR3 runs to 16 residues. Trimming stripped 5 bases from V and 3 bases from J, with 20 bases between.

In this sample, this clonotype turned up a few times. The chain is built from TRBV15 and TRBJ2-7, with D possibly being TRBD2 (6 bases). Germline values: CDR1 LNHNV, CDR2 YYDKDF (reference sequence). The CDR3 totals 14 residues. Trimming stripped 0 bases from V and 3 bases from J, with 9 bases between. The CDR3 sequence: CATSRDVGGYEQYF. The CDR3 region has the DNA TGTGCCACCAGCAGAGATGTGGGAGGCTACGAGCAGTACTTC.

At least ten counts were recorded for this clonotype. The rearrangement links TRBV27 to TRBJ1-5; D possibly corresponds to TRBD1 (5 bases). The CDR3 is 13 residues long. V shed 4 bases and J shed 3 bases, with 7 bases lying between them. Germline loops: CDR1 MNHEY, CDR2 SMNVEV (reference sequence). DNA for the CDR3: TGTGCCAGCAGTTGGGGGGTCAATCAGCCCCAGCATTTT. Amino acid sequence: CASSWGVNQPQHF.

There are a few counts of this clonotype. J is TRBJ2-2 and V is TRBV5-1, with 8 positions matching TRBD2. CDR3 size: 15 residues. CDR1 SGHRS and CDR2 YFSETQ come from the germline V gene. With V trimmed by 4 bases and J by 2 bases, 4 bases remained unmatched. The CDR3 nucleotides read TGCGCCAGCAGCGTTACTAGCGGCAACACCGGGGAGCTGTTTTTT. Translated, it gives CASSVTSGNTGELFF.

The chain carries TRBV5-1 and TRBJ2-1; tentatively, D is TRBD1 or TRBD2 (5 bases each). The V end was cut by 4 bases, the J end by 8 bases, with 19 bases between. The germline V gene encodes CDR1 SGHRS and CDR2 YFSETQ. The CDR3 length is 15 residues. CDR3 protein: CASSQLRDGADEQFF. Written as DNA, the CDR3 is TGCGCCAGCAGCCAGCTCCGGGACGGGGCTGATGAGCAGTTCTTC.